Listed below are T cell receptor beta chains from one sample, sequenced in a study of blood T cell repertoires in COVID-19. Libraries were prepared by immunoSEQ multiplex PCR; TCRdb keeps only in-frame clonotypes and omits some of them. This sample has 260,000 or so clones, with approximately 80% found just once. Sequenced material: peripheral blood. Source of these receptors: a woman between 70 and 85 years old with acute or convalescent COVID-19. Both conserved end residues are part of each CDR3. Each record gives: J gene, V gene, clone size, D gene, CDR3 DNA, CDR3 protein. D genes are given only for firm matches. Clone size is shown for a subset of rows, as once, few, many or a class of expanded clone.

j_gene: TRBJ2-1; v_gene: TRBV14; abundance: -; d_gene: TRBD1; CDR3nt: TGTGCCAGCAGCCAGAGGACAGGGCCATACAATGAGCAGTTCTTC; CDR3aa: CASSQRTGPYNEQFF
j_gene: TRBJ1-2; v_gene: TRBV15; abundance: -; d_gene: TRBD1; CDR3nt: TGTGCCACCAGCAGGGACCCTGGGACAGGGGTTGGCTACACCTTC; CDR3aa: CATSRDPGTGVGYTF
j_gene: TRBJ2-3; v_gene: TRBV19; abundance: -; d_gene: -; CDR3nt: TGTGCCAGTAGTCTCGGGCTTTTACAGGAGTTCGATACGCAGTATTTT; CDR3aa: CASSLGLLQEFDTQYF
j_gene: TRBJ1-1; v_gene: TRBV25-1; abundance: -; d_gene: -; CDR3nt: TGTGCCAGCAGTGATTCTATGGTTCTTATCACTGAAGCTTTCTTT; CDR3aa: CASSDSMVLITEAFF
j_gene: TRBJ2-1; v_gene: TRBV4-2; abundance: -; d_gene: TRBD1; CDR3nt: TGTGCCAGCAGCCAACAATGGGACAGGGTATGGAATGAGCAGTTCTTC; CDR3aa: CASSQQWDRVWNEQFF
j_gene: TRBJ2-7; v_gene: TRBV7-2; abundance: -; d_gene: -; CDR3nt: TGTGCCAGCAGCTACGGGACTTCCGCCTACGAGCAGTACTTC; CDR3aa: CASSYGTSAYEQYF
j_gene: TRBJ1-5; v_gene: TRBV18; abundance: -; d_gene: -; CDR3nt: TGTGCCAGCTCACCATCAGGTGTAGAGCCCCAGCATTTT; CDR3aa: CASSPSGVEPQHF
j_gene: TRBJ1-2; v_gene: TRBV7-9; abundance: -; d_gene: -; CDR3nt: TGTGCCAGCAGCCGTCGGGAAGGAATGAATGGCTACACCTTC; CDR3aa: CASSRREGMNGYTF
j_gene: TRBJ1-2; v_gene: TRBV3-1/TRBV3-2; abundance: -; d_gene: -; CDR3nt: TGTGCCAGCAGCCAGGCCATGGACTATGGCTACACCTTC; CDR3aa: CASSQAMDYGYTF
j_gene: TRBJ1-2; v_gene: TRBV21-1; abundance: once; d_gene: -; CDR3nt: TGTGCCAGCAGCACCCGGGACTTCCCCACGGGGGGCTACACCTTC; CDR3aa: CASSTRDFPTGGYTF
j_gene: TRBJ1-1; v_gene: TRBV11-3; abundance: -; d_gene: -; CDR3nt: TGTGCCAGCAGCCTAACCGGGGACACTGAAGCTTTCTTT; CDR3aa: CASSLTGDTEAFF
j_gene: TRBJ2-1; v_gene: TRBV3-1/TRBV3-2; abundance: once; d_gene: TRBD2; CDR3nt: TGTGCCAGCAGCCCGAGGAGCGGGGGGGCCGCAAAAGAGCAGTTCTTC; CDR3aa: CASSPRSGGAAKEQFF
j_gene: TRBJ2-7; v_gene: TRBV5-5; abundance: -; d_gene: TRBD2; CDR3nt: TGTGCCAGCAGCTTGAGAGCTAGCGGGGGTTCCTACGAGCAGTACTTC; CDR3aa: CASSLRASGGSYEQYF
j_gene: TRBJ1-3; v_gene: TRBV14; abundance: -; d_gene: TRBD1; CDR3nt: TGTGCCAGCAGCGCTAGACAGGGACGTGGAAACACCATATATTTT; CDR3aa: CASSARQGRGNTIYF
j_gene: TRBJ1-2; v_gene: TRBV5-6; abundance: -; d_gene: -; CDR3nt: TGTGCCAGCAGCTCCCCAAGGACACCTACTCTAAACTATGGCTACACCTTC; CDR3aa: CASSSPRTPTLNYGYTF
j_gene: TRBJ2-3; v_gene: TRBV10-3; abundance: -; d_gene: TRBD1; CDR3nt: TGTGCCATCAGAGTAGGGGGCTCGTTAGGCACAGATACGCAGTATTTT; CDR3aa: CAIRVGGSLGTDTQYF
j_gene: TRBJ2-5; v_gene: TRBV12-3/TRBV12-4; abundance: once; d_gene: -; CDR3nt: TGTGCCAGCAGTTTGCGCGGGTCTGAGACCCAGTACTTC; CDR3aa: CASSLRGSETQYF
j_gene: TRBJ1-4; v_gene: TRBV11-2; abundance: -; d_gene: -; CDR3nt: TGTGCCAGCAGCCCCTCTAATGAAAAACTGTTTTTT; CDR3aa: CASSPSNEKLFF
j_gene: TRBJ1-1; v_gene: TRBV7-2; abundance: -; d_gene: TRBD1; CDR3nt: TGTGCCAGCAGCCCTTCTCGGACAGGGATTATGAACACTGAAGCTTTCTTT; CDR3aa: CASSPSRTGIMNTEAFF
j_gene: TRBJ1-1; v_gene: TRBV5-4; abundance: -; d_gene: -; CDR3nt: TGTGCCAGCAGCTTGATACGAGGGACAAACCTGGGGGGGACTGAAGCTTTCTTT; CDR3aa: CASSLIRGTNLGGTEAFF
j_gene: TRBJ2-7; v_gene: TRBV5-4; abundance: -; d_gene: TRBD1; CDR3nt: TGTGCCAGCAGCCGACCGGGACAGGGGGATTACGAGCAGTACTTC; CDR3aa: CASSRPGQGDYEQYF
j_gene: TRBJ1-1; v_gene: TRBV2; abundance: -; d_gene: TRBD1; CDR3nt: TGTGCCAGCATGCCCGACAGGGAGGCTGAAGCTTTCTTT; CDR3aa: CASMPDREAEAFF
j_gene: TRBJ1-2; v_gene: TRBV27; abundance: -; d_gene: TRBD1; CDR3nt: TGTGCCAGCAGCAGAACGACAGGGCCCTATGGCTACACCTTC; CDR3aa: CASSRTTGPYGYTF
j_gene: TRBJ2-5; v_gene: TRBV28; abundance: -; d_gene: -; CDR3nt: TGTGCCAGCAGTTTATATGGGCAGGGTAAGGAGACCCAGTACTTC; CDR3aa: CASSLYGQGKETQYF
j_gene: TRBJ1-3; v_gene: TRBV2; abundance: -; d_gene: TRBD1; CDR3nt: TGTGCCAGCAGTGACAGGGGGCTGTTTGGAAACACCATATATTTT; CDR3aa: CASSDRGLFGNTIYF
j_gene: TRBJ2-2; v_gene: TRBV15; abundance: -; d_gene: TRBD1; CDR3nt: TGTGCCACCAGGAGAGGGGGCAGGGCGAACACCGGGGAGCTGTTTTTT; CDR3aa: CATRRGGRANTGELFF
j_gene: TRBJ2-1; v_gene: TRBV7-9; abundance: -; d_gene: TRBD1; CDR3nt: TGTGCCAGCAGCACTACTACAGGGGACATGCAGTTCTTC; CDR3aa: CASSTTTGDMQFF
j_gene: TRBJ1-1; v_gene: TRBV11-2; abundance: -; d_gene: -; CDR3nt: TGTGCCAGCAGCCCTCTAGGAGGGACTGAAGCTTTCTTT; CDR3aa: CASSPLGGTEAFF
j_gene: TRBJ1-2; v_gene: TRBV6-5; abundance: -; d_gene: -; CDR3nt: TGTGCCAGCAGGACTGGACAATTTCGAGGCTACACCTTC; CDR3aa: CASRTGQFRGYTF
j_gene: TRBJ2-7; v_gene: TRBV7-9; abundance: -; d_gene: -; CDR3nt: TGTGCCAGCAGCTCACAGGGCTACGAGCAGTACTTC; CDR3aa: CASSSQGYEQYF
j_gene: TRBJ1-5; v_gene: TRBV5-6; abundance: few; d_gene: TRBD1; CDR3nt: TGTGCCAGCAGCTTGGCCGGGACAGGGGATTATCAGCCCCAGCATTTT; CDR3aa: CASSLAGTGDYQPQHF
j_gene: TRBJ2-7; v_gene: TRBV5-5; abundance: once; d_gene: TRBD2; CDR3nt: TGTGCCAGCAGCTTCCCCACTAGCGGGGCCTCCTACGAGCAGTACTTC; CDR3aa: CASSFPTSGASYEQYF
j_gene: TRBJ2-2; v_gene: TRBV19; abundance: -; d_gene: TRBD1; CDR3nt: TGTGCCAGTAGTCCCACAGGGGGCTCGGACACCGGGGAGCTGTTTTTT; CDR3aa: CASSPTGGSDTGELFF
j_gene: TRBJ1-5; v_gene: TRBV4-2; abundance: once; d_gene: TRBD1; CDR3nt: TGTGCCAGCAGCCACCGGACAGGAGGGAATCAGCCCCAGCATTTT; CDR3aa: CASSHRTGGNQPQHF
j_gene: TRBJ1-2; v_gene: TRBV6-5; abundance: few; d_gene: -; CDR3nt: TGTGCCAGCACCCCCGGGGGATATGGCTACACCTTC; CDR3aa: CASTPGGYGYTF
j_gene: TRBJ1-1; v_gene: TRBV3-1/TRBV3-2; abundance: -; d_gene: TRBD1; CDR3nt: TGTGCCAGCAGAGGGACAGGGGGCCAGGAAGCTTTCTTT; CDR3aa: CASRGTGGQEAFF
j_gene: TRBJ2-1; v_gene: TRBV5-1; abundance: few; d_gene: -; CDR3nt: TGCGCCAGCACGGGACAAGAGGGGACTGAGCAGTTCTTC; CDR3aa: CASTGQEGTEQFF
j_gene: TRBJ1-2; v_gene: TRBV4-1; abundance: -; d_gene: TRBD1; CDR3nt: TGCGCCAGCAGCCAAGTTCGGACAGGGGGCTATGGCTACACCTTC; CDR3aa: CASSQVRTGGYGYTF
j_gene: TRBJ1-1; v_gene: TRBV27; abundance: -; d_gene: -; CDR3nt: TGTGCCAGCAGTTTAAGGGGGACCACTGAAGCTTTCTTT; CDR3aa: CASSLRGTTEAFF
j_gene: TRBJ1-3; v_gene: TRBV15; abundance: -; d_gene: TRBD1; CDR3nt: TGTGCCAACGGGACAGGCTCGAGGGGAAACACCATATATTTT; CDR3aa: CANGTGSRGNTIYF
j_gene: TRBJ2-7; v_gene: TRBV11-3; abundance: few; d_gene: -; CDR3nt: TGTGCCAGCAGCTTAGTTAGATCGGGCTACGAGCAGTACTTC; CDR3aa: CASSLVRSGYEQYF
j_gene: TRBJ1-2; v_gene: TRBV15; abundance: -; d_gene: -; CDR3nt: TGTGCCACCAGCAGAGATGTAGGGGCTAACTATGGCTACACCTTC; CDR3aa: CATSRDVGANYGYTF
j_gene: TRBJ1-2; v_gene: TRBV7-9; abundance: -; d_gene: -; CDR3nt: TGTGCCAGCAGCTTACAGAATTACGGCTACACCTTC; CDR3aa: CASSLQNYGYTF
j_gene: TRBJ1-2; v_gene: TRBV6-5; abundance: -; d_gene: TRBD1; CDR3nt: TGTGCCAGCAGTTATAGATGGACAGGGGGTAACTATGGCTACACCTTC; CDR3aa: CASSYRWTGGNYGYTF
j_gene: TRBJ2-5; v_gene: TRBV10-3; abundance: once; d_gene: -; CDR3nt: TGTGCCATCAGAGGCGATCGGGCGGCGGGACAAGAGACCCAGTACTTC; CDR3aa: CAIRGDRAAGQETQYF
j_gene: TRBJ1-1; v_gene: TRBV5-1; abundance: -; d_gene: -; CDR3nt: TGCGCCAGCAGCTTAACAGGGACGAACGGGAACACTGAAGCTTTCTTT; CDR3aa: CASSLTGTNGNTEAFF
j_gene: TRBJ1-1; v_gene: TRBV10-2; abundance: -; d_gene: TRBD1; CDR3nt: TGCGCCAGCAGTGGACCCGGACAGGGAGGGACTGAAGCTTTCTTT; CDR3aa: CASSGPGQGGTEAFF
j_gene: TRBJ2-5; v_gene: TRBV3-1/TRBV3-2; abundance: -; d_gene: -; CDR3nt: TGTGCCAGCAGCCAAGCGACATCTGAGACCCAGTACTTC; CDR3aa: CASSQATSETQYF
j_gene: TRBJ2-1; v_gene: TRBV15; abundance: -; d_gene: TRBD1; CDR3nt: TGTGCCACCAGCAGAGGGGACAGGGACTACAATGAGCAGTTCTTC; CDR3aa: CATSRGDRDYNEQFF
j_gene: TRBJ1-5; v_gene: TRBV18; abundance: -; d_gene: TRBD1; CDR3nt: TGTGCCAGCTCACCTAGTGAGGTGGCAGGGGGATTGGCCCAGCATTTT; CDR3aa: CASSPSEVAGGLAQHF
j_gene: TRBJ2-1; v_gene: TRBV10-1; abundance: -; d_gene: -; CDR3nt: TGCGCCAGCGGGGGACTCCCGTACAATGAGCAGTTCTTC; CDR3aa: CASGGLPYNEQFF
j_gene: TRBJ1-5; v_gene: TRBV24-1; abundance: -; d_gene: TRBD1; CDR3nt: TGTGCCACAGGGACAGGCAATCAGCCCCAGCATTTT; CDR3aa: CATGTGNQPQHF
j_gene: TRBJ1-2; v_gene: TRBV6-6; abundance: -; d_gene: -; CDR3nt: TGTGCCAGCAGCAATCTCAGGGGAACCTCTGGGGGCTACACCTTC; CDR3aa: CASSNLRGTSGGYTF
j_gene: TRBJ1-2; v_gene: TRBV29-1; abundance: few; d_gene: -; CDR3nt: TGCAGCGTTGTGTCAGCTAACTATGGCTACACCTTC; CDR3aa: CSVVSANYGYTF